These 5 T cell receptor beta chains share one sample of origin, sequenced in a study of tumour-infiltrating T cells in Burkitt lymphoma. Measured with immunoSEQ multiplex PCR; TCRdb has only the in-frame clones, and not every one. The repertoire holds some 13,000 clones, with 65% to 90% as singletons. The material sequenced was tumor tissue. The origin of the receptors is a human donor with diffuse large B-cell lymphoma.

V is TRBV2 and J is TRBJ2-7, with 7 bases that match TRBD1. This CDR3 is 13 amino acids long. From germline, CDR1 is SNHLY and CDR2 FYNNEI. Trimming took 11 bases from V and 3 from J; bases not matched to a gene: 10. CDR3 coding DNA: TGTGCCGTACCGGGACAGCAGGACTACGAGCAGTACTTC. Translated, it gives CAVPGQQDYEQYF.

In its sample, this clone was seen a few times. The CDR3 region has the DNA TGTGCCAGCAGCTTAGTATCGCCAGGCGGACTTCGCGGGGCCAACGTCCTGACTTTC. The encoded protein is CASSLVSPGGLRGANVLTF. V is TRBV7-2 and J is TRBJ2-6; a possible D gene is TRBD2 (5 bases). V gave up 1 base and J gave up 4 bases, with 20 bases separating them. Per germline, CDR1 SGHTA and CDR2 FQGNSA. The CDR3 consists of 19 residues.

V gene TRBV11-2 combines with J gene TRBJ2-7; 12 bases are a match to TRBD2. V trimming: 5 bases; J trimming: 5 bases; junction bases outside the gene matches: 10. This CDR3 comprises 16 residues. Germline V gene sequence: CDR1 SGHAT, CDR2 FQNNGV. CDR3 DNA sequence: TGTGCCAGCAGCCCCCGACTAGCGGGAGAATCCAACGAGCAGTACTTC. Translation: CASSPRLAGESNEQYF.

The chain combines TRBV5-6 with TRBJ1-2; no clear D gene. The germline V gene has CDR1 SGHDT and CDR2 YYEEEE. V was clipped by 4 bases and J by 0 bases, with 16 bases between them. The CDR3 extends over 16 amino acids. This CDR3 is CASSPRSTEANYGYTF. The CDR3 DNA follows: TGTGCCAGCAGCCCTAGGTCGACTGAAGCTAACTATGGCTACACCTTC.

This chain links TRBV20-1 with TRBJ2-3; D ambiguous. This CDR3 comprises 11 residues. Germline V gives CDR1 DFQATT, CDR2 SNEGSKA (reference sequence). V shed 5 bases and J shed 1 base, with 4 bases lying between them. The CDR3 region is CSALGTDTQYF. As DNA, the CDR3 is TGCAGTGCTCTTGGCACAGATACGCAGTATTTT.